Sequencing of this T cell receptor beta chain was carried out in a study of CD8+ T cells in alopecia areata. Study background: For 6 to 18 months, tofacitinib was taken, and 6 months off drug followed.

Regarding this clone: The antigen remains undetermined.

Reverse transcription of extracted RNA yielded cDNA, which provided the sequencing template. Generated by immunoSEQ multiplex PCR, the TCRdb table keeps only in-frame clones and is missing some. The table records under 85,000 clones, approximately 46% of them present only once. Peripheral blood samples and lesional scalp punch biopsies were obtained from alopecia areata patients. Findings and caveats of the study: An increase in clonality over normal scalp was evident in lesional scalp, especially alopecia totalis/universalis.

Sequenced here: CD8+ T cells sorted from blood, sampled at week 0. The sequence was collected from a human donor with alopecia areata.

The CDR3 reads CASSQDVAVLAGPKNIQYF. The CDR3 bases are TGCGCCAGCAGCCAAGATGTGGCGGTTTTAGCGGGACCCAAAAACATTCAGTACTTC. The chain uses TRBV4-1 and TRBJ2-4; 8 positions agree with TRBD2. Germline CDR1 reads MGHRA; CDR2 reads YSYEKL. V lost 0 bases, J lost 2 bases, and 12 bases stayed unmatched. This CDR3 is 19 amino acids long.